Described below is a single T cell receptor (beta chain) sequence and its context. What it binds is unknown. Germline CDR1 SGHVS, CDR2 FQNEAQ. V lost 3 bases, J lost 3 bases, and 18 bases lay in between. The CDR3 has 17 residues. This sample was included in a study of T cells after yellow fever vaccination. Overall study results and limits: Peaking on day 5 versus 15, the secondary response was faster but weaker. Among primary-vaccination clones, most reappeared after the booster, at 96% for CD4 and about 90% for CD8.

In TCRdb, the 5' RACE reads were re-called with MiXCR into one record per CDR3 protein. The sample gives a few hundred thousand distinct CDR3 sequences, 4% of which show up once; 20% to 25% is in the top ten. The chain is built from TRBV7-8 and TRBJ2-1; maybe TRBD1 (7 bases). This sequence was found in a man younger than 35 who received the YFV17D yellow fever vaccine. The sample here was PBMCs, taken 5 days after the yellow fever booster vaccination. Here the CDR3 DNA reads TGTGCCAGCAGCTTCACTACGACAGGGAGGATCTACAATGAGCAGTTCTTC. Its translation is CASSFTTTGRIYNEQFF.